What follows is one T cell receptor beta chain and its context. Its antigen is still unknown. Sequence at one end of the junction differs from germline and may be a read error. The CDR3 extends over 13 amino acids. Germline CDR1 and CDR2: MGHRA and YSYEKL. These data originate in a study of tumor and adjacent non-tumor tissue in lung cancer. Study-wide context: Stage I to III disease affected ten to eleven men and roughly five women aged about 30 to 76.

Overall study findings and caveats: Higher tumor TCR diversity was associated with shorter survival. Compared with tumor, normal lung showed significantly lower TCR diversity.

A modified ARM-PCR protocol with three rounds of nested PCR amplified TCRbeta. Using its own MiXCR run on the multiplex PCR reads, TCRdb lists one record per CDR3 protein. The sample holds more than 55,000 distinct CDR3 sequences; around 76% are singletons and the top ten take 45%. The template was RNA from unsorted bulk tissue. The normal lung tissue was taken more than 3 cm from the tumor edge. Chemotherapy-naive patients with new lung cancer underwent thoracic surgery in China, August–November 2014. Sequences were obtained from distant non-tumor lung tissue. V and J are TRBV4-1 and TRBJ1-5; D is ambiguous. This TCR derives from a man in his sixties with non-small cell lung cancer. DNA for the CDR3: TGCGCCAGCAGCCTCGCATGGGGTCAGTCCCAACATTTT. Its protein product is CASSLAWGQSQHF.